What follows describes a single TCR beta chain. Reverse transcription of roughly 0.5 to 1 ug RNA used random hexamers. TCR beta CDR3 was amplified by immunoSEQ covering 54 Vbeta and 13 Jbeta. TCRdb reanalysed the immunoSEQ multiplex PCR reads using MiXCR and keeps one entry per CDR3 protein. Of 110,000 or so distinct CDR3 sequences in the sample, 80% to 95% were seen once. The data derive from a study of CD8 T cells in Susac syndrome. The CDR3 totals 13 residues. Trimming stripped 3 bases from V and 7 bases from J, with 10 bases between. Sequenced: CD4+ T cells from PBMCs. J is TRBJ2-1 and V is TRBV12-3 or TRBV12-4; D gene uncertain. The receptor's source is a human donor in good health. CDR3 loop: CASSFARMNEQFF. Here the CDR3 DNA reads TGTGCCAGCAGTTTTGCCCGGATGAATGAGCAGTTCTTC.